This passage covers 3 T cell receptor beta chains from one sample sequenced in a study of T cells in narcolepsy. TCRdb's copy holds only in-frame clones and misses some; the assay was immunoSEQ multiplex PCR. The sample consists of 28,000 or so clones, 75% to 85% of them appearing once. The specimen was CD45RA- memory CD4+ T cells from PBMCs. The receptor source for this set is a human donor with narcolepsy.

The chain has TRBV10-1 and TRBJ2-7; D is ambiguous. CDR1 and CDR2 (germline): WNHNN, SYGVQD (reference sequence). The CDR3 runs 12 residues. V was pared by 5 bases and J by 4 bases, with 9 bases between. CDR3 protein: CASSPDGYEQYF. In nucleotides, the CDR3 is TGCGCCAGCAGTCCGGACGGTTACGAGCAGTACTTC.

The chain uses TRBV11-2 and TRBJ1-1; TRBD1 matches at 7 bases. This CDR3 comprises 13 residues. V gave up 5 bases and J gave up 4 bases; unmatched junction bases: 4. Germline assignment: CDR1 SGHAT and CDR2 FQNNGV. CDR3 loop: CASSPGGGTEAFF. The CDR3 nucleotides are TGTGCCAGCAGCCCAGGGGGTGGCACTGAAGCTTTCTTT.

The chain uses TRBV5-5 and TRBJ1-2; 11 bases are shared with TRBD1. The V and J ends lost 3 bases and 2 bases, in that order; junction bases with no gene match: 6. The germline V gene has CDR1 SGHKS and CDR2 YYEKEE (reference sequence). The CDR3 contains 16 residues. In DNA form, the CDR3 reads TGTGCCAGCAGCTACCGGACAGGGGGCAACAACTATGGCTACACCTTC. This sequence encodes CASSYRTGGNNYGYTF.